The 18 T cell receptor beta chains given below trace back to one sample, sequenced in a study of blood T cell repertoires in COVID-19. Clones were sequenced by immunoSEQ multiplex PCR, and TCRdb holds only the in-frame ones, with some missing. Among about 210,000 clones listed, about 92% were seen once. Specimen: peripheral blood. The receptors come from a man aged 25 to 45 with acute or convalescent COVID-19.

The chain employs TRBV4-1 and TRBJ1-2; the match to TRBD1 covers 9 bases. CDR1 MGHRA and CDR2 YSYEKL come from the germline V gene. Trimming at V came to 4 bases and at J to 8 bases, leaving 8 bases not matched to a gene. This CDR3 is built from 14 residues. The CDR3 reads CASSPRRTGDGYTF. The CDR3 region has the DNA TGCGCCAGCAGCCCTAGACGGACAGGGGACGGCTACACCTTC.

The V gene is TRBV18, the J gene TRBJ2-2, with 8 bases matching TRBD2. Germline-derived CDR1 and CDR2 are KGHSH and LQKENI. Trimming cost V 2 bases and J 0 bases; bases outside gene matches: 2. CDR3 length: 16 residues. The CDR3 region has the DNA TGTGCCAGCTCACCATTAGCGGGAACGAACACCGGGGAGCTGTTTTTT. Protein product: CASSPLAGTNTGELFF. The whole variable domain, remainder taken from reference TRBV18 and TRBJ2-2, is NAGVMQNPRHLVRRRGQEARLRCSPMKGHSHVYWYRQLPEEGLKFMVYLQKENIIDESGMPKERFSAEFPKEGPSILRIQQVVRGDSAAYFCASSPLAGTNTGELFFGEGSRLTVL.

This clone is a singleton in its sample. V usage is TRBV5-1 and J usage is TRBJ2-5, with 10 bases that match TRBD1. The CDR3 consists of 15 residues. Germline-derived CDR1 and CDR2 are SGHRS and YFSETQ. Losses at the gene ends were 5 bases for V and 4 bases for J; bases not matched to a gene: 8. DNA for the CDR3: TGCGCCAGCAGTGGGACAGGGGCCCTGAGAGAGACCCAGTACTTC. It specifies CASSGTGALRETQYF.

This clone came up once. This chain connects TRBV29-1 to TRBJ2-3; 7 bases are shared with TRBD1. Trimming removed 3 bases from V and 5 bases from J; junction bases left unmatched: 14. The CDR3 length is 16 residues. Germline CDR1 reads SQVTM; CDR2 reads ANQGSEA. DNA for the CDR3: TGCAGCGTTGACGGGGCACAGGGGTTAGCCGTAGATACGCAGTATTTT. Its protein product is CSVDGAQGLAVDTQYF.

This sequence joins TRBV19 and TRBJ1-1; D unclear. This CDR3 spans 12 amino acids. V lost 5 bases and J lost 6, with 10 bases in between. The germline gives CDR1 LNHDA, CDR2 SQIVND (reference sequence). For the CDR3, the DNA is TGTGCCAGTAGTGCTGGTGGGCCTGAAGCTTTCTTT. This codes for CASSAGGPEAFF.

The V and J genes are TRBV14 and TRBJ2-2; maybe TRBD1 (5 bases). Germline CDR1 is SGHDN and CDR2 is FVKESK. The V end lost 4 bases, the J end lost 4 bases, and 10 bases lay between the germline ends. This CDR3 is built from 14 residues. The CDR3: CASSRGAFTGELFF. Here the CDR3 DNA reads TGTGCCAGCAGCCGTGGGGCCTTCACCGGGGAGCTGTTTTTT.

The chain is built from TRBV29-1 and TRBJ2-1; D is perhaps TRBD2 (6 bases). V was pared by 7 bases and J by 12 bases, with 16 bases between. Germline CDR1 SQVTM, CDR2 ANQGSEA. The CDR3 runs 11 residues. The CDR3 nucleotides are TGCAGCGGTGATTGGAGCGGGTCGCAGTTCTTC. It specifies CSGDWSGSQFF.

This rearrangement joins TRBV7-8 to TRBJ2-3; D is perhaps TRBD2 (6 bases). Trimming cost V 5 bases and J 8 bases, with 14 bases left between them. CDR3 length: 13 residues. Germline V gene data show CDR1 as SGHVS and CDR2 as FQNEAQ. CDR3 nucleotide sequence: TGTGCCAGCAGCGACGCCGGGACTTCTACGCAGTATTTT. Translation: CASSDAGTSTQYF. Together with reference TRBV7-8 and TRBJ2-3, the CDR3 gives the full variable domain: GAGVSQSPRYKVAKRGQDVALRCDPISGHVSLFWYQQALGQGPEFLTYFQNEAQLDKSGLPSDRFFAERPEGSVSTLKIQRTQQEDSAVYLCASSDAGTSTQYFGPGTRLTVL.

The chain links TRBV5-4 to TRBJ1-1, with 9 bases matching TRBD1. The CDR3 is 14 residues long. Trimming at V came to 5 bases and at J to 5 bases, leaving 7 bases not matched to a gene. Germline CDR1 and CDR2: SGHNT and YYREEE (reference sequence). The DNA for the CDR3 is TGTGCCAGCAGTGCGGACAGGGGTAGGACTGAAGCTTTCTTT. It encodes CASSADRGRTEAFF.

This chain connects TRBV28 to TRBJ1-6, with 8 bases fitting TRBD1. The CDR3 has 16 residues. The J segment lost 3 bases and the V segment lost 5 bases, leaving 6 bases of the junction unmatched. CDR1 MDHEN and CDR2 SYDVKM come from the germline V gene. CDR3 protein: CASSGGQGLYNSPLHF. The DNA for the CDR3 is TGTGCCAGCAGTGGCGGACAGGGCCTCTATAATTCACCCCTCCACTTT.

CDR3 loop: CASSLLLVNEQFF. DNA of the CDR3: TGCGCCAGCAGCTTACTGTTGGTCAATGAGCAGTTCTTC. This rearrangement joins TRBV5-1 to TRBJ2-1; D unresolved. With 2 bases removed from V and 6 bases from J, the gap between germline ends came to 9 bases. This CDR3 comprises 13 residues. CDR1 and CDR2 from the germline V gene are SGHRS and YFSETQ.

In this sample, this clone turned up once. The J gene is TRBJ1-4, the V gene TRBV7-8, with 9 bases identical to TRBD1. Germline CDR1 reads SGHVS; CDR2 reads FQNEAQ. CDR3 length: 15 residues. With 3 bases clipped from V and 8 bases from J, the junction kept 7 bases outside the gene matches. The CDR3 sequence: CASSFPGTGMEKLFF. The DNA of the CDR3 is TGTGCCAGCAGCTTCCCCGGGACAGGGATGGAAAAACTGTTTTTT.

The CDR3 nucleotides read TGCGCCAGCAGTGCCTCAGGGGGCCGGGAGACCCAGTACTTC. This encodes CASSASGGRETQYF. The V and J genes are TRBV10-1 and TRBJ2-5, with 8 positions matching TRBD1. There are 14 residues in the CDR3. Germline CDR1 is WNHNN and CDR2 is SYGVQD (reference sequence). Losses at the gene ends were 4 bases for V and 5 bases for J; bases not matched to a gene: 6.

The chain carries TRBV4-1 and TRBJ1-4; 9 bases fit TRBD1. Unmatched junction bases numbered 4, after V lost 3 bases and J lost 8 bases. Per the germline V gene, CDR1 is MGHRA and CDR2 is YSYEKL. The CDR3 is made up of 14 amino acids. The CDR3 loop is CASSHDRGDEKLFF. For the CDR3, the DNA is TGCGCCAGCAGCCACGACAGGGGGGACGAAAAACTGTTTTTT.

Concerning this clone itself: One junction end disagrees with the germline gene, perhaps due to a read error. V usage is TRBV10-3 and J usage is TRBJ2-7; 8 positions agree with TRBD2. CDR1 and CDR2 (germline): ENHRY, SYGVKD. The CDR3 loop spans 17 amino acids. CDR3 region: CAISEQIRSGSSDEQYF. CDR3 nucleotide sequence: TGTGCCATCAGTGAGCAAATTCGGAGCGGGAGCTCCGACGAGCAGTACTTC.

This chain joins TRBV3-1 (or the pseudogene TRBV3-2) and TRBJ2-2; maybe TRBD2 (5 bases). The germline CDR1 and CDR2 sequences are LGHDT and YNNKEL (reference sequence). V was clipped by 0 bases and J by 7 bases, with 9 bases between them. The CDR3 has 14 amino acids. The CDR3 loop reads CASSQDPRDGELFF. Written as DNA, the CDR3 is TGTGCCAGCAGCCAAGATCCGAGGGACGGGGAGCTGTTTTTT.

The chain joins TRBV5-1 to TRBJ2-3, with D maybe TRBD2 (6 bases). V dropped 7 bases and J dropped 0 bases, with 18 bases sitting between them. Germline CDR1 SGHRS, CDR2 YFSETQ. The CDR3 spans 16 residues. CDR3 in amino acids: CASRGYSRDSTDTQYF. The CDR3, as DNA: TGCGCCAGCCGGGGGTACTCTCGGGATAGCACAGATACGCAGTATTTT.

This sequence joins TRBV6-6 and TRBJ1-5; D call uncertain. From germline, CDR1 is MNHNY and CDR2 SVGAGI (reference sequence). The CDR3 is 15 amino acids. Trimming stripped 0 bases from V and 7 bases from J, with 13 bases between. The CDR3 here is CASSYSLGRRQPQHF. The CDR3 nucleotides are TGTGCCAGCAGTTACTCGTTGGGCAGACGACAGCCCCAGCATTTT.